This TCR beta chain was captured by sequencing in a study of blood T cell repertoires in COVID-19. In the original processing: Reference gene primer amplification gave estimated nucleated cell counts. Here immunoSEQ multiplex PCR was the method, and the copy in TCRdb shows in-frame clones only, minus some. Clone size and the V and J calls come from that table; the DNA yielded D and trimming. The sample carries 300,000 to 450,000 clones, roughly nine tenths recorded once. This CDR3 is 15 amino acids long. V was cut by 0 bases and J by 3 bases, with 11 bases left in between. Germline CDR1 and CDR2: SGDLS and YYNGEE. This clone was seen a single time.

The receptor's source is a woman in her sixties with COVID-19, enrolled during active disease. The chain uses TRBV9 and TRBJ2-3; a possible D gene is TRBD1 (5 bases). The source material was peripheral blood. The CDR3 spells CASSVGRVRTDTQYF. The CDR3 coding sequence is TGTGCCAGCAGCGTAGGCAGGGTTAGGACAGATACGCAGTATTTT.